This TCR beta chain was profiled in a study of blood T cell repertoires in COVID-19. Study overall: Collection of acute and convalescent COVID-19 samples took place in the United States, Italy and Spain. From T cells, B-cell-depleted T cells, or PBMCs came the material, which was cDNA or gDNA.

Original handling: Reference gene primer amplification gave nucleated cell count estimates. TCRdb's table, derived via immunoSEQ multiplex PCR, lists solely in-frame clones and lacks some. D and trimming were read from the DNA, whereas the V and J calls and clone size are those reported in that table. The data show roughly 190,000 clones, about 85% seen once. The CDR3 is 11 amino acids. Trimming stripped 4 bases from V and 9 bases from J, with 8 bases between. Germline loops: CDR1 SGHRS, CDR2 YFSETQ. The J gene is TRBJ2-1, the V gene TRBV5-1; D remains unclear. This TCR was sampled from a human donor in a cohort sampled during active COVID-19. The sample comprised peripheral blood. The CDR3 region has the DNA TGCGCCAGCAGCCCCGGCGGTGAGCAGTTCTTC. Protein: CASSPGGEQFF.